Sequencing of this T cell receptor beta chain was carried out in a study of T cells after yellow fever vaccination. Study-wide results and caveats: Clonotypes found in both CD4 and CD8 compartments made up a small share. Primary-vaccination clones mostly resurfaced post-booster (about 95% CD4, 85% to 90% CD8).

TCRdb analysed the 5' RACE reads with MiXCR anew, one entry per CDR3 protein. The repertoire has 70,000 or so distinct CDR3 sequences, approximately 5.9% of them found once; the top ten carry roughly 2.2%. The sample holds many counts of this clonotype. No antigen is known for it. This CDR3 contains 15 residues. V lost 6 bases and J lost 4; bases outside the gene matches: 8. Germline V gene data show CDR1 as MNHNS and CDR2 as SASEGT. The input for sequencing was CD4+ T cells sorted from PBMCs, taken roughly 15 days after the first yellow fever vaccination. The sequence was obtained from a man between 18 and 29 years old who received the YFV17D yellow fever vaccine. The chain recombines TRBV6-1 with TRBJ2-3; TRBD1 aligns across 9 bases. The CDR3 bases are TGTGCCAGCAGGTGGGACAGGGAAAAGTCAGATACGCAGTATTTT. Amino acid sequence: CASRWDREKSDTQYF.